The 21 T cell receptor beta chains listed next were all sequenced from one sample in a study of circulating tumor DNA in untreated peripheral T-cell lymphoma (dated by TCRdb to about 2021). Library prep was done by the immunoSEQ multiplex PCR assay. The source is immuneACCESS, and TCRdb retained only in-frame sequences with V and J called. Part of the clones is not carried over; for the studies checked, unresolved V genes explain less than half of this, and the remainder is unexplained. In all, the sample holds roughly 10,000 clones, and about 82% of those were seen once. Under 2.5% of the sample belongs to the ten largest clones. The source material was tumor tissue. The receptors here all came from a human donor with peripheral T-cell lymphoma.

The rearrangement joins TRBV19 to TRBJ2-7, with 7 bases that match TRBD1. CDR1 LNHDA and CDR2 SQIVND come from the germline V gene (reference sequence). The CDR3 is 14 residues long. The J segment lost 3 bases and the V segment lost 2 bases, leaving 4 bases of the junction unmatched. The CDR3 sequence is CASSILDRRYEQYF. Here the CDR3 DNA reads TGTGCCAGTAGTATATTGGACAGGCGCTACGAGCAGTACTTC.

The chain recombines TRBV14 with TRBJ1-2, with 7 nucleotides matching TRBD1. CDR1 and CDR2 from the germline V gene are SGHDN and FVKESK. Losses at the gene ends were 0 bases for V and 7 bases for J; bases not matched to a gene: 5. The CDR3 consists of 14 residues. CDR3 region: CASSQEPTGAGYTF. CDR3 in DNA: TGTGCCAGCAGCCAAGAGCCCACAGGGGCTGGCTACACCTTC.

This clone was found a few times. This CDR3 is also generated by other DNA sequences in the sample. V gene TRBV29-1 combines with J gene TRBJ1-1; the D gene is possibly TRBD1 (5 bases). This CDR3 is built from 12 residues. Trimming removed 7 bases from V and 0 bases from J, with 9 bases in between. Germline values: CDR1 SQVTM, CDR2 ANQGSEA. The CDR3 reads CSAEGLNTEAFF. The CDR3 DNA reads TGCAGCGCCGAGGGGTTGAACACTGAAGCTTTCTTT.

This rearrangement joins TRBV18 to TRBJ1-6, with D perhaps matching TRBD1 (6 bases). The CDR3 totals 15 residues. Trimming removed 2 bases from V and 5 bases from J, with 10 bases in between. Germline V gene data show CDR1 as KGHSH and CDR2 as LQKENI. The CDR3 nucleotides are TGTGCCAGCTCACCAGACAGGATAGATAATTCACCCCTCCACTTT. Protein product: CASSPDRIDNSPLHF.

This clone has only a few counts. This chain connects TRBV19 to TRBJ1-1, with 8 positions matching TRBD1. The germline V gene encodes CDR1 LNHDA and CDR2 SQIVND (reference sequence). After removal of 4 bases from V and 1 base from J, the junction contained 5 bases not matched to a gene. CDR3 length equals 15 residues. The CDR3 region is CASSTGTGGNTEAFF. Here the CDR3 DNA reads TGTGCCAGTAGTACCGGGACAGGAGGGAACACTGAAGCTTTCTTT.

The genes are TRBV19 and TRBJ2-4; D might be TRBD2 (5 bases). CDR1 and CDR2 from the germline V gene are LNHDA and SQIVND (reference sequence). The V and J ends lost 1 base and 8 bases respectively, with 21 bases between them. The length of the CDR3 is 17 residues. For the CDR3, the DNA is TGTGCCAGTAGTATAGGGACCCGAGGGCACGTCGCGGACATTCAGTACTTC. The encoded protein is CASSIGTRGHVADIQYF.

CDR3 sequence: CASSVALPDTQYF. The CDR3 nucleotides read TGTGCCAGCAGCGTAGCCCTACCAGATACGCAGTATTTT. The rearrangement links TRBV9 to TRBJ2-3; D gene unclear. The CDR3 runs 13 residues. The V gene lost 0 bases and the J gene lost 4 bases, with 6 bases spanning the gap. In germline, CDR1 is SGDLS, CDR2 YYNGEE.

The gene calls are TRBV19 and TRBJ1-1; the D gene is possibly TRBD1 (6 bases). The CDR3 runs to 15 residues. Deletions cut 4 bases from V and 0 bases from J, with 12 bases between. Germline-derived CDR1 and CDR2 are LNHDA and SQIVND (reference sequence). CDR3 DNA sequence: TGTGCCAGTAGTAGTCCAACAGGGATGAACACTGAAGCTTTCTTT. This codes for CASSSPTGMNTEAFF.

This rearrangement joins TRBV18 to TRBJ2-1; TRBD1 or TRBD2 may be the D gene (6 bases each). Germline-derived CDR1 and CDR2 are KGHSH and LQKENI. The CDR3 is 15 amino acids. The V end lost 3 bases, the J end lost 2 bases, and 11 bases lay between the germline ends. DNA for the CDR3: TGTGCCAGCTCACCGGAGGGGGTAGCCTACAATGAGCAGTTCTTC. This translates into CASSPEGVAYNEQFF.

The CDR3 coding sequence is TGCAGCGCCGGGCTAGCGGCGTCCTACGAGCAGTACTTC. Its protein product is CSAGLAASYEQYF. The V gene is TRBV29-1, the J gene TRBJ2-7; 7 bases are shared with TRBD2. The CDR3 covers 13 residues. The germline gives CDR1 SQVTM, CDR2 ANQGSEA. J gave up 1 base and V 7 bases, and 7 bases lay outside the gene matches.

The J gene is TRBJ1-2, the V gene TRBV12-2. TRBV12-2 is flagged as a pseudogene. The CDR3 loop spans 15 amino acids. CDR3 nucleotide sequence: TGTGCCAGTAGTTCAGGGAAGGAGGCTATCGTTGGCTACACCTTC. This sequence encodes CASSSGKEAIVGYTF.

This chain connects TRBV19 to TRBJ1-1, with 9 nucleotides matching TRBD1. The CDR3 is 16 residues long. Trimming cost V 4 bases and J 3 bases; bases outside gene matches: 9. Germline CDR1 LNHDA, CDR2 SQIVND (reference sequence). DNA of the CDR3: TGTGCCAGTAGTACTGGACAGGGGCTTCTGGACACTGAAGCTTTCTTT. This translates into CASSTGQGLLDTEAFF.

The chain recombines TRBV6-8 with TRBJ1-4, with D perhaps TRBD1 (6 bases). V was shortened by 4 bases and J by 2 bases, with 8 bases between the two germline ends. Germline-derived CDR1 and CDR2 are MNHGY and SAAAGT. The CDR3 covers 14 residues. The CDR3 region has the DNA TGTGCCAGCAGTTGGGGGGCGACTAATGAAAAACTGTTTTTT. Translating it yields CASSWGATNEKLFF.

The J gene is TRBJ2-2, the V gene TRBV6-8; the match to TRBD1 covers 12 bases. CDR3 length: 17 residues. Trimming took 10 bases from V and 3 from J; bases not matched to a gene: 12. The V gene's germline CDR1 is MNHGY and CDR2 SAAAGT. CDR3 in DNA: TGTGCCACAAGGGGACAGGGGGCATGGATAGACACCGGGGAGCTGTTTTTT. This sequence encodes CATRGQGAWIDTGELFF.

V and J are TRBV19 and TRBJ1-2, with 8 bases matching TRBD1. This CDR3 is built from 15 residues. V was pared by 8 bases and J by 6 bases, with 14 bases of the junction left unmatched. Germline CDR1 is LNHDA and CDR2 is SQIVND (reference sequence). The CDR3 protein is CASLMRTGRADGYTF. The CDR3 region has the DNA TGTGCCAGTTTGATGCGGACAGGGAGGGCGGATGGCTACACCTTC.

This rearrangement joins TRBV19 to TRBJ1-6; D call uncertain. The CDR3 loop spans 15 amino acids. V was shortened by 5 bases and J by 10 bases, with 18 bases between the two germline ends. Germline-derived CDR1 and CDR2 are LNHDA and SQIVND (reference sequence). This CDR3 is CASSPGVRDRSPLHF. The CDR3 coding sequence is TGTGCCAGTAGTCCCGGGGTTAGGGATCGGTCACCCCTCCACTTT.

The genes are TRBV6-8 and TRBJ2-3; no reliable D call. The CDR3 runs 14 residues. V lost 11 bases, J lost 0 bases, and 15 bases lay in between. Germline V CDR1 and CDR2: MNHGY, SAAAGT. The CDR3 DNA is TGTGCCGCCGCGAGGACGGATAGCACAGATACGCAGTATTTT. Its translation is CAAARTDSTDTQYF.

J is TRBJ2-5 and V is TRBV11-3; 10 nucleotides line up with TRBD1. J was trimmed by 2 bases and V by 5 bases; bases with no gene match: 11. The CDR3 extends over 17 amino acids. The V gene's germline CDR1 is SGHNT and CDR2 YENEEA. CDR3 sequence reads: CASSPGQGEGVQETQYF. In nucleotides, the CDR3 is TGTGCCAGCAGCCCTGGACAGGGGGAAGGGGTACAAGAGACCCAGTACTTC.

In this sample, this clone turned up a few times. CDR3: CASSQELRGVDEQFF. CDR3 nucleotide sequence: TGTGCCAGCAGCCAAGAGTTAAGAGGGGTCGATGAGCAGTTCTTC. The chain couples TRBV14 to TRBJ2-1, with D possibly being TRBD1 or TRBD2 (5 bases each). Between the trimmed V and J ends, which lost 0 bases and 8 bases, there was a span of 14 bases. Germline V gives CDR1 SGHDN, CDR2 FVKESK. The CDR3 has 15 amino acids.

The chain carries TRBV6-8 and TRBJ1-1; no clear D. Trimming stripped 6 bases from V and 6 bases from J, with 17 bases between. The CDR3 spans 14 residues. Germline CDR1 and CDR2: MNHGY and SAAAGT. The CDR3 loop reads CASRYRRQLAEAFF. CDR3 nucleotide sequence: TGTGCCAGCAGGTATAGGAGGCAGCTCGCTGAAGCTTTCTTT.

The chain recombines TRBV19 with TRBJ2-1, with unresolved D. Germline V gene sequence: CDR1 LNHDA, CDR2 SQIVND (reference sequence). The CDR3 totals 15 residues. V lost 3 bases and J lost 3, with 12 bases in between. The DNA for the CDR3 is TGTGCCAGTAGTATCGGGCAGGCAGGCTACAATGAGCAGTTCTTC. Translation gives CASSIGQAGYNEQFF.